Sequencing of this T cell receptor (beta chain) was carried out in a study of early T cells in non-severe SARS-CoV-2 infection. Study overall: Chains were unpaired, as sequencing was done on bulk RNA from unsorted whole blood.

In this sample, this clonotype turned up many times. Its antigen is not known. In the library, individual cDNA molecules carried attached unique molecular identifiers. TCRdb reanalysed the 5' RACE reads using MiXCR and keeps one entry per CDR3 protein. This table has 75,000 to 90,000 distinct CDR3 sequences, 10% to 15% appearing once. Regarding the study as a whole: The matching step, a VDJdb search, favored anti-spike CD8 responses and missed private and CD4 specificities.

The V and J ends lost 4 bases and 4 bases respectively, with 11 bases between them. The V gene's germline CDR1 is SGHTA and CDR2 FQGNSA. The CDR3 covers 14 residues. This clonotype was sampled from an adult who was a healthcare worker with PCR-confirmed SARS-CoV-2 infection or an uninfected control (not recorded which). Sequencing was performed on whole blood. The chain is built from TRBV7-2 and TRBJ2-1; D is unresolved. CDR3 sequence (DNA): TGTGCCAGCAGCTACTCATTGGCTTACAATGAGCAGTTCTTC. It codes for CASSYSLAYNEQFF.